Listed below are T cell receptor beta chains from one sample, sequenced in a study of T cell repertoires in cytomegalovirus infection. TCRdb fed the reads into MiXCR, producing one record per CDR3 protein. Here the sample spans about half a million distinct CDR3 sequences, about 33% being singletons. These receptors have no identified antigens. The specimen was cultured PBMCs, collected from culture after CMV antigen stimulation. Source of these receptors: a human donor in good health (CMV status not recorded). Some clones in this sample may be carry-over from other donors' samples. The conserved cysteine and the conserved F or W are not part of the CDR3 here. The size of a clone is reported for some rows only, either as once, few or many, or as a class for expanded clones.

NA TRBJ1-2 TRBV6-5 ASTHQAGYGYT
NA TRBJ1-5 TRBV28 ASSPGQGASNQPQH
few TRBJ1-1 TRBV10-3 AISGGGTGGFSEAF
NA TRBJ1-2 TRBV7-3 ASSPSAYSGDGYT
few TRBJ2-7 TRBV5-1 ASSLAGTSGRREQY
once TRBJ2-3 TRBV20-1 SATLAGLTDTQY
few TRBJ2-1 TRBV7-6 ASSKAAGSYNEQF
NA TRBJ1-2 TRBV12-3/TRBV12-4 ASSLGRWGYT
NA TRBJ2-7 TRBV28 ASSSQYEQY
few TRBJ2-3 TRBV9 ASSVTLAMPDTQY
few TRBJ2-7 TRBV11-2 ASSFRVAGWDYEQY
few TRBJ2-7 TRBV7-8 ASARSGSLYEQY
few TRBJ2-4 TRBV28 ASSLHRSRSGRSGNIQY
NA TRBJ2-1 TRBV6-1 ASSEPGLAGNEQF
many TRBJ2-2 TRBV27 ASSSYGTINTGELF
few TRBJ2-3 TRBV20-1 SAVITFSGPHTDTQY
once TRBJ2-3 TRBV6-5 ASSYHLRDTQY
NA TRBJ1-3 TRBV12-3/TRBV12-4 ASSLPIGNTIY
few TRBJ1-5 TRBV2 ASRSRAGSNQPQH
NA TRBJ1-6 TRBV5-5 ASSLETSYNSPLH
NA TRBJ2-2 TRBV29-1 SGDSYTGELF
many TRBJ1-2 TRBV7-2 ASSLESVSGFANYGYT
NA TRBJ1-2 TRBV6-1 ASSPETSIYGYT
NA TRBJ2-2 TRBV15 ATSKPSGRRTGELF
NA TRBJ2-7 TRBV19 ASSTSGTGSYEQY
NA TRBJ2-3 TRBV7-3 ASSDGQTSTDTQY
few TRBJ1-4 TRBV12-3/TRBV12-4 ASSLQDGYEKLF
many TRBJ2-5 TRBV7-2 ASSPRVDRETQY
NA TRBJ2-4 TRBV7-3 ASSLKGENIQY
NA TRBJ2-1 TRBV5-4 ASSLPRLSGRVYNEQF
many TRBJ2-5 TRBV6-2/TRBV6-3 ASILRYQETQY
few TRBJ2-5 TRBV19 ASSDGSREGQETQY
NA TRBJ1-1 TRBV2 ASSETGRSTEAF
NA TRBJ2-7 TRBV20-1 SARTDRGGEQY
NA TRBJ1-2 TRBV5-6 ASGPWGGNYGYT
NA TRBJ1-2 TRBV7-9 ASSLGRYQGYGYT
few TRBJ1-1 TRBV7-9 ASSLSSPTEAF
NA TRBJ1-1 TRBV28 ASSLTTGVMNTEAF
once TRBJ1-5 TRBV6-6 ASSYGMGLADTQPQH
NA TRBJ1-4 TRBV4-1 ASSQDLRGVVGKLF
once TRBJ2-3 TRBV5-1 ASTDRGRVDTQY
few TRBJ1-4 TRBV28 ASSTGQGAIEKLF
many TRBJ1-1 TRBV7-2 ASSYAGGGTEAF
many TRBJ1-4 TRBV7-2 ASSPALRPEKLF
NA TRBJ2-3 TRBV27 ASSPTAGGRTDTQY
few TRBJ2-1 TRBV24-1 ATSDGSYNEQF